This TCR beta chain was found in a study of blood T cell repertoires in COVID-19. The CDR3 consists of 17 residues. V was clipped by 1 base and J by 1 base, with 16 bases between them. Looked up from germline, CDR1 is SEHNR and CDR2 is FQNEAQ (reference sequence). The authors' processing: Scientists estimated how many nucleated cells there were by amplifying reference gene primers. This table comes from immunoSEQ multiplex PCR, and its TCRdb copy is limited to in-frame clones, with some not included. The DNA was the basis for D and trimming; V, J and clone size are from that table. The sample consists of 100,000 to 120,000 clones, 75% to 90% of them appearing once.

The clonotype comes from a woman aged 60 to 75 with COVID-19, enrolled during active disease. The sample taken for sequencing was peripheral blood. The chain has TRBV7-9 and TRBJ1-1, with D possibly TRBD1 on 5 matching bases. The DNA of the CDR3 is TGTGCCAGCAGCTTAGACCCCCCGGGCCAGGGGAACACTGAAGCTTTCTTT. Translating it yields CASSLDPPGQGNTEAFF.